The T cell receptor beta chain described here comes from a study of identical twins. Findings of the study overall: Models, which agreed with sharing between unrelated individuals, nonetheless underestimated the out-of-frame TCR alpha sharing seen in monozygotic twins. Beta out-of-frame sequences showed weaker excess twin sharing. Zero-insertion findings could be partly confounded by invariant cells (MAIT and iNKT cells).

This CDR3 region has 15 residues. V dropped 3 bases and J dropped 2 bases, with 11 bases sitting between them. In germline, CDR1 is MDHEN, CDR2 SYDVKM. As regards this clonotype: Its antigen remains unknown.

MiXCR, run by TCRdb on the 5' RACE reads, gives a single entry per CDR3 protein. The sample includes fewer than 250,000 distinct CDR3 sequences, around 7.6% of them seen just once. These same data were also listed under a study on yellow fever vaccine responses in identical twins.

Material: CD8+ T cells sorted from blood. This clonotype originated in a woman under 30 in good health. The gene calls are TRBV28 and TRBJ1-5, with a weak D call TRBD1 (5 bases). The CDR3 nucleotides are TGTGCCAGCAGTTTTTGGGGACGGGGCAATCAGCCCCAGCATTTT. Translation gives CASSFWGRGNQPQHF.